This T cell receptor beta chain was found in a study of STAT5B mutations in CD4+ large granular lymphocyte leukemia (dated by TCRdb to the early 2020s). For context, the study as a whole: Among the healthy controls, the CDR3 'QG' motif was associated with a particular HLA allele. The study compared the TCRbeta repertoires of patients with CD4+ T-cell large granular lymphocyte leukemia against those of healthy blood donors. The purity of purified fractions was confirmed by flow cytometry on FACSCanto II or FACSVerse to exceed 95% among lymphocytes.

The healthy control group was made up of around 40 blood donors, and the Finnish Red Cross blood service supplied their buffy coats. All TCR-sequenced material derived from peripheral blood: patient blood samples and healthy donor buffy coats. Ficoll-Hypaque gradient centrifugation was used to isolate peripheral blood mononuclear cells. Magnetic purification was used to isolate CD4+ cells from the buffy coats of the healthy controls. The Gentra Puregene Cell and Tissue kit was used to extract genomic DNA, and a Qubit 2.0 fluorometer was used to measure the amount of genomic DNA. Trimming costs V 3 bases and J 7 bases, and their ends lie 5 bases apart. Inclusive of the bounding cysteine and phenylalanine, the CDR3 is 11 residues long. Left in the record is the CDR3 DNA by itself, 33 bases read in frame from the first base. The germline V gene (reference sequence) yields MNHEY for CDR1 and SMNVEV for CDR2.

Overall study outcomes, separate from this receptor: Main leukemic clonotypes were private to each patient, although roughly 26% of the main leukemic clonotypes were found at low frequency in the non-leukemic repertoires of other patients. Greater clonality appeared to be present in CD4-sorted patient repertoires than in healthy CD4+ repertoires, and the difference was retained after the putative leukemic clones were removed. Data were not HLA-matched; higher clonality in CD4+ versus CD8+ T-LGLL could reflect the relatively small sample size. TRBV06-family usage was enriched among the top patient clones (8/27) compared with healthy controls (2/35).

About this clone itself: Its antigen specificity is not known. Base-call qualities are not available, and no considerably larger clone is one nucleotide away.

The immunoSEQ assay at survey resolution was applied to genomic DNA for sequencing of TCRbeta rearrangements. The published analysis was carried out like this. In the TCR sequencing data, the lowest productive clonotype frequency that could be detected was 2.59 x 10-5. Only productive TCRbeta rearrangements, meaning sequences that were complete and in-frame, were kept for the analyses. Clonality for each sample was calculated as Simpson clonality in the immunoSEQ Analyzer version 3.0. Based on frequency, clones were grouped as very rare, small, medium, large (1-20%) or hyperexpanded (>20%). Generation probabilities were estimated with OLGA 1.2.3, V-gene circos plots were made with VDJtools, specificities were looked up in VDJdb, and CDR3 motifs were identified with GLIPH. TCRdb obtained this table from immuneACCESS and retained in-frame rearrangements with V and J assigned. These tables miss some clones; where compared with another copy, unresolved V genes account for less than half of the shortfall, and the remainder is unexplained. The V and J calls and clone size come from that table; D and trimming were worked out from the DNA. The sample table holds 30,000 to 40,000 clones, of which 75% to 85% were seen once. Around 0.5% of the sample rests with the top ten.

Sequencing used CD4+ T cells from blood buffy coats. This receptor chain uses TRBV27 and TRBJ2-3, with the D gene uncertain. This receptor was obtained from a human donor in good health. Here is the DNA: TGTGCCAGCAGTTTCCTCAATACGCAGTATTTT. It translates as CASSFLNTQYF.